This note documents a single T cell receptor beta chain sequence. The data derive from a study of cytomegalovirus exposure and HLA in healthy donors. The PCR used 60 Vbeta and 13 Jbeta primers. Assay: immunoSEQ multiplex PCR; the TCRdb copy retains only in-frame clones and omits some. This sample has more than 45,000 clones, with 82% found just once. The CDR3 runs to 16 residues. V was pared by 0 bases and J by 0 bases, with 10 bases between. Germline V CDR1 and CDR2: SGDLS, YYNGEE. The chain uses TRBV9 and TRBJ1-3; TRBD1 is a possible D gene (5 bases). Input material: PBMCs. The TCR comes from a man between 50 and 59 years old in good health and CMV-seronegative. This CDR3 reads CASSVDQGFSGNTIYF. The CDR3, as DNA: TGTGCCAGCAGCGTAGACCAGGGATTCTCTGGAAACACCATATATTTT.